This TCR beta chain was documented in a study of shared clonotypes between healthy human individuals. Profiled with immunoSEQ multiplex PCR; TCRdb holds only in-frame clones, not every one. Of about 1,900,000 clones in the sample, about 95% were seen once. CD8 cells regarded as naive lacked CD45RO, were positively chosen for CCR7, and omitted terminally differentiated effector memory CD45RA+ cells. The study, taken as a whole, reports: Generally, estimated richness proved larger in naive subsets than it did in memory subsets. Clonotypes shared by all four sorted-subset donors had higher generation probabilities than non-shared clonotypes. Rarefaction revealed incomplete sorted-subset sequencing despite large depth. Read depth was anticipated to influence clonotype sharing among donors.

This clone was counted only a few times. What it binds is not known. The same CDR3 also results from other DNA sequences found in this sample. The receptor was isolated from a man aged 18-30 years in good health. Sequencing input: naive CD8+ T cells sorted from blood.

The CDR3 sequence is CASSESTGQPQHF. Written as DNA, the CDR3 is TGCGCCAGCAGTGAGTCGACGGGTCAGCCCCAGCATTTT. The chain combines TRBV10-1 with TRBJ1-5, with D unresolved. The germline CDR1 and CDR2 sequences are WNHNN and SYGVQD (reference sequence). Trimming left V 0 bases short and J 6 bases short, with 6 bases between. This CDR3 is 13 amino acids long.